This T cell receptor beta chain was recovered during a study of identical twins. Whole-study findings and limits: Abundant beta clonotypes from cord blood bore fewer insertions; memory repertoires lacked this pattern. Instead of following the same donors, the conclusions were based on cross-sectional statistical analysis.

TCRdb re-called the 5' RACE reads through MiXCR, storing one row per CDR3 protein. The data hold around 280,000 distinct CDR3 sequences, with roughly 8.6% observed a single time. Trimming took off 7 bases at V and 4 bases at J, with 18 bases between the two ends. CDR1 and CDR2 (germline): MGHDK, SYGVNS. The CDR3 spans 15 residues. This clonotype occurred a few times. Its antigen is undetermined. This sample was shared with a second study, whose subject was yellow fever vaccine responses in identical twins.

The chain is built from TRBV25-1 and TRBJ2-3; D may be TRBD2 (6 bases). The sequencing input was memory (CD45RO+) T cells sorted from blood. This receptor was taken from a woman aged 18-35 years in good health. CDR3 sequence reads: CASTPSGGRPDTQYF. The CDR3 nucleotides are TGTGCCAGCACCCCATCTGGTGGGAGGCCAGATACGCAGTATTTT. The full variable domain, with the rest looked up from reference TRBV25-1 and TRBJ2-3, is EADIYQTPRYLVIGTGKKITLECSQTMGHDKMYWYQQDPGMELHLIHYSYGVNSTEKGDLSSESTVSRIRTEHFPLTLESARPSHTSQYLCASTPSGGRPDTQYFGPGTRLTVL.